In this sample, the clone carrying this TCR beta chain turned up once. The data originate from a study of blood T cell repertoires in COVID-19. CDR3 length equals 13 residues. The V and J ends lost 1 base and 7 bases respectively, with 8 bases between them. Germline V lookup: CDR1 MNHNS, CDR2 SASEGT. Only in-frame clones appear in the TCRdb table, and some are missing; sequencing was by immunoSEQ multiplex PCR. The sample yields more than 150,000 clones, 80% to 85% seen once. Sequenced sample: peripheral blood. This receptor was taken from a woman aged 40-49 years with acute or convalescent COVID-19. The chain uses TRBV6-1 and TRBJ1-5; the D is unclear. CDR3 sequence reads: CASSEVAGQPQHF. CDR3 DNA: TGTGCCAGCAGTGAAGTGGCGGGGCAGCCCCAGCATTTT.